Each of the 6 T cell receptor beta chains below was sequenced from the same sample in a study of shared clonotypes between healthy human individuals. Naive CD8 cells lacked CD45RO and underwent positive selection for CCR7, leaving out terminally differentiated effector memory CD45RA+ cells. Assay: immunoSEQ multiplex PCR; the TCRdb copy retains only in-frame clones and omits some. The sample lists 650,000 to 800,000 clones; 90% to 95% were seen once. Sample: naive CD8+ T cells sorted from blood. Source of these receptors: a man aged 25-45 years in good health.

The gene calls are TRBV7-9 and TRBJ1-4; D may be TRBD1 (5 bases). Trimming took off 2 bases at V and 8 bases at J, with 15 bases between the two ends. The V gene's germline CDR1 is SEHNR and CDR2 FQNEAQ (reference sequence). This CDR3 has 15 residues. The CDR3 nucleotides read TGTGCCAGCAGCTTATTCCGGGACCTAAAAGAAAAACTGTTTTTT. Translating gives CASSLFRDLKEKLFF.

The rearrangement uses TRBV10-2 and TRBJ1-2; 9 bases match TRBD1. CDR1 and CDR2 from the germline V gene are WSHSY and SAAADI. V shed 6 bases, J shed 2 bases, and the junction held 1 base outside the gene matches. This CDR3 has 13 residues. The CDR3 region has the DNA TGCGCCAGCAGCGGGACAGGGAACTATGGCTACACCTTC. Translated: CASSGTGNYGYTF.

This clone was seen only a few times. This rearrangement joins TRBV9 to TRBJ1-4; D is perhaps TRBD1 (5 bases). V was cut by 2 bases and J by 8 bases, with 16 bases left in between. Germline assignment: CDR1 SGDLS and CDR2 YYNGEE. The CDR3 runs 15 residues. The chain's CDR3 is CASSVSRASREKLFF. CDR3 nucleotides: TGTGCCAGCAGCGTTTCCAGGGCCTCGAGGGAAAAACTGTTTTTT.

This chain uses TRBV27 with TRBJ2-7; D is undetermined. V was trimmed by 2 bases and J by 0 bases, leaving 5 bases between them. The CDR3 runs to 13 residues. The germline V gene has CDR1 MNHEY and CDR2 SMNVEV (reference sequence). The CDR3 sequence is CASSLTLSYEQYF. The CDR3, as DNA: TGTGCCAGCAGTTTAACTCTCTCCTACGAGCAGTACTTC.

V usage is TRBV28 and J usage is TRBJ2-3; TRBD1 aligns across 7 bases. Trimming at V came to 5 bases and at J to 3 bases, leaving 8 bases not matched to a gene. The germline V gene encodes CDR1 MDHEN and CDR2 SYDVKM. This CDR3 has 15 residues. CDR3 sequence (DNA): TGTGCCAGCAGTGAAGACAGGGAGCGTACAGATACGCAGTATTTT. Translating gives CASSEDRERTDTQYF.

CDR3 DNA sequence: TGTGCCAGCTCACCACACGAGCAGTACTTC. This gives the protein CASSPHEQYF. The rearrangement joins TRBV18 to TRBJ2-7; D gene uncertain. This CDR3 region has 10 residues. Germline CDR1 KGHSH, CDR2 LQKENI. Deletions cut 1 base from V and 5 bases from J, with 0 bases between.